This T cell receptor (beta chain) was found in a study of control samples from healthy donors and cancer patients. CDR3 length equals 13 residues. Germline-derived CDR1 and CDR2 are SGHTA and FQGNSA. Trimming pared 1 base from V and 6 bases from J, leaving 10 bases between. The method was immunoSEQ multiplex PCR; TCRdb's version includes in-frame clones alone and lacks a portion of them. The repertoire holds approximately 86,000 clones, with approximately 87% as singletons. Sequencing was carried out using blood. This clonotype was sampled from a woman aged 35 to 49 in good health. This chain connects TRBV7-2 to TRBJ2-7; D might be TRBD2 (5 bases). The CDR3 DNA is TGTGCCAGCAGCTTAGTTACGGGGAGCGAGCAGTACTTC. Its protein product is CASSLVTGSEQYF.